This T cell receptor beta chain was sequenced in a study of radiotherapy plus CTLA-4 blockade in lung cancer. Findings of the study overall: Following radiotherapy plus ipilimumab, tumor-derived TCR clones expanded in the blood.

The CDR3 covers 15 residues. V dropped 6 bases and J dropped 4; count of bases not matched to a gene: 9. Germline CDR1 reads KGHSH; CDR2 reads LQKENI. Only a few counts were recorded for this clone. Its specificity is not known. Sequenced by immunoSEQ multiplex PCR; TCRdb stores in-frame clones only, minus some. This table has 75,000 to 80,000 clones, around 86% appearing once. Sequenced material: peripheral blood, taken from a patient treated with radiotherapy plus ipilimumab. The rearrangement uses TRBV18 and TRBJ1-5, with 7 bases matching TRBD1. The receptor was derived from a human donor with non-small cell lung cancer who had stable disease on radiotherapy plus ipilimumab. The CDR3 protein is CASSPTGIGNQPQHF. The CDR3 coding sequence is TGTGCCAGCTCCCCGACAGGGATTGGTAATCAGCCCCAGCATTTT.